One sample yielded the 26 T cell receptor beta chains listed below, sequenced in a study of T cells in Graves' hyperthyroidism and ophthalmopathy. Researchers took RNA transcripts and amplified the TCR beta CDR3 regions from them. The HTBI primer set served for first-round RT-PCR of the TCR CDR3. TCRdb independently ran MiXCR on the multiplex PCR reads; one entry per CDR3 protein. The data contain 270,000 or so distinct CDR3 sequences, approximately 14% of them seen just once; the ten biggest clones take up about 30%. The sequenced sample was blood. The receptors here all came from a woman aged 50 to 60 with Graves' hyperthyroidism that later progressed to Graves' ophthalmopathy.

This clonotype showed up many times. V and J are TRBV28 and TRBJ1-2; maybe TRBD1 (5 bases). With 8 bases removed from V and 8 bases from J, the gap between germline ends came to 21 bases. This CDR3 region has 14 residues. Germline CDR1 and CDR2: MDHEN and SYDVKM. For the CDR3, the DNA is TGTGCCAGCTACTCAATGGGACGCTCGGGGGGCTACACCTTC. It specifies CASYSMGRSGGYTF.

In its sample, this clonotype was seen many times. The chain employs TRBV11-2 and TRBJ2-5, with no clear D. V lost 0 bases to trimming and J lost 6 bases, with 5 bases between them. This CDR3 is built from 12 residues. The germline V gene has CDR1 SGHAT and CDR2 FQNNGV. This chain's CDR3 is CASSLDPKTQYF. The CDR3 DNA reads TGTGCCAGCAGCTTAGATCCAAAGACCCAGTACTTC.

CDR3 amino acids: CSASPLGAGGVQYF. CDR3 coding DNA: TGCAGTGCTAGCCCTCTAGGAGCGGGAGGGGTGCAGTACTTC. The rearrangement uses TRBV20-1 and TRBJ2-7; TRBD2 agrees at 10 bases. V gave up 3 bases and J gave up 9 bases; unmatched junction bases: 11. Per the germline V gene, CDR1 is DFQATT and CDR2 is SNEGSKA (reference sequence). CDR3 size: 14 residues.

Regarding this clonotype: A read error may produce the germline difference seen at one junction end. The chain couples TRBV12-3 or TRBV12-4 to TRBJ2-7; TRBD2 might be the D (5 bases). There are 13 residues in the CDR3. CDR3 DNA: TGTGCCGGCAGAGGGCTTGTGGGTGATGAGCAGTACTTC. Translating it yields CAGRGLVGDEQYF.

In this sample, this clonotype turned up many times. The rearrangement uses TRBV28 and TRBJ2-3, with D perhaps TRBD1 (6 bases). The CDR3 contains 15 residues. Looked up from germline, CDR1 is MDHEN and CDR2 is SYDVKM. Deletions cut 6 bases from V and 0 bases from J, with 13 bases between. In DNA, the CDR3 is TGTGCCAGCAGCCTCGGACAGCTCAGCACAGATACGCAGTATTTT. Protein: CASSLGQLSTDTQYF. The variable domain in full, completed from reference TRBV28 and TRBJ2-3, reads DVKVTQSSRYLVKRTGEKVFLECVQDMDHENMFWYRQDPGLGLRLIYFSYDVKMKEKGDIPEGYSVSREKKERFSLILESASTNQTSMYLCASSLGQLSTDTQYFGPGTRLTVL.

This clonotype was seen ten or more times. This sequence joins TRBV28 and TRBJ2-1; 7 bases align to TRBD2. Unmatched junction bases numbered 6, after V lost 6 bases and J lost 1 base. The CDR3 length is 15 residues. Germline V gives CDR1 MDHEN, CDR2 SYDVKM. The CDR3 protein is CASRVLAASYNEQFF. The CDR3 DNA follows: TGTGCCAGCAGGGTCCTAGCGGCTTCCTACAATGAGCAGTTCTTC.

The rearrangement uses TRBV6-2 or TRBV6-3 and TRBJ1-2, with a possible D match to TRBD1 (5 bases). Germline V CDR1 and CDR2: MNHEY, SVGEGT. V shed 8 bases and J shed 6 bases, with 19 bases lying between them. This CDR3 is built from 14 residues. Written as DNA, the CDR3 is TGTGCCAGCGGGGTCCGGGACGGTGTCCATGGCTACACCTTC. Translation: CASGVRDGVHGYTF.

This clonotype was observed many times. The chain is built from TRBV2 and TRBJ2-4; 8 bases agree with TRBD1. The CDR3 has 15 amino acids. Trimming cost V 8 bases and J 1 base; bases outside gene matches: 7. CDR1 is SNHLY, CDR2 FYNNEI, per germline. CDR3 sequence: CASSSDRDAKNIQYF. CDR3 bases: TGTGCCAGCTCTTCGGACAGGGACGCCAAAAACATTCAGTACTTC.

There are many counts of this clonotype. The V gene is TRBV2, the J gene TRBJ2-7; a weak D match, TRBD1 (5 bases). This CDR3 comprises 14 residues. Trimming removed 10 bases at V and 5 bases at J, with 21 bases between. The germline CDR1 and CDR2 sequences are SNHLY and FYNNEI. The CDR3 is CATARLTVGDEQYF. The CDR3 bases are TGTGCCACCGCACGGTTGACAGTGGGCGACGAGCAGTACTTC.

There are many counts of this clonotype. The chain couples TRBV20-1 to TRBJ2-5, with D perhaps matching TRBD2 (6 bases). Germline lookup yields CDR1 DFQATT and CDR2 SNEGSKA (reference sequence). The CDR3 extends over 15 amino acids. The DNA for the CDR3 is TGCAGCGCCCCCCCCGGAGGGTCAATGGGGGAGACCCAGTACTTC. Translated: CSAPPGGSMGETQYF.

This clonotype came up many times. The chain joins TRBV24-1 to TRBJ2-2; 7 nucleotides agree with TRBD1. J lost 4 bases, V lost 12 bases, and 10 bases had no gene match. This CDR3 region has 14 residues. Germline V CDR1 and CDR2: KGHDR, SFDVKD. CDR3: CASSRDRLTGELFF. As DNA, the CDR3 is TGTGCCTCCTCGAGGGACAGACTCACCGGGGAGCTGTTTTTT.

There are many counts of this clonotype. This chain connects TRBV29-1 to TRBJ2-5; weak D call: TRBD2 (6 bases). This CDR3 is 11 amino acids long. V was cut by 2 bases and J by 11 bases, with 12 bases left in between. Germline values: CDR1 SQVTM, CDR2 ANQGSEA. Here the CDR3 reads CSVELADSQYF. The CDR3 DNA reads TGCAGCGTTGAATTAGCGGACTCTCAGTACTTC.

This clonotype was recorded many times. The chain links TRBV2 to TRBJ1-4; possible D gene TRBD1, 5 bases. Per the germline V gene, CDR1 is SNHLY and CDR2 is FYNNEI. V lost 3 bases and J lost 4, with 18 bases in between. This CDR3 is built from 17 residues. The CDR3 DNA is TGTGCCAGCAGTGACGAGTTGACCGAGAGGGGTAATGAAAAACTGTTTTTT. Amino acids: CASSDELTERGNEKLFF.

This clonotype was seen at least ten times. The chain recombines TRBV18 with TRBJ2-1; D perhaps matches TRBD2 (6 bases). Trimming took 4 bases from V and 13 from J, leaving 20 bases between them. The CDR3 runs 14 residues. Germline V gene lookup returns CDR1 KGHSH and CDR2 LQKENI. The DNA for the CDR3 is TGTGCCAGCTCACAGGGCTTGAGGCAGGGAGGTCAGTTCTTC. Residues: CASSQGLRQGGQFF.

This clonotype was seen many times. The DNA for the CDR3 is TGTGCCAGCAAAGCCGCAGCGGAGACCCAGTACTTC. It codes for CASKAAAETQYF. The chain is built from TRBV2 and TRBJ2-5, with unresolved D. The CDR3 is 12 amino acids. CDR1 and CDR2 (germline): SNHLY, FYNNEI. The V gene lost 7 bases and the J gene lost 5 bases, with 11 bases spanning the gap.

The gene calls are TRBV5-1 and TRBJ1-1; no firm D call. V shed 4 bases and J shed 3 bases, with 7 bases lying between them. This CDR3 contains 12 residues. The V gene's germline CDR1 is SGHRS and CDR2 YFSETQ. CDR3 coding DNA: TGCGCCAGCAGCCAGGAACACACTGAAGCTTTCTTT. Its protein product is CASSQEHTEAFF.

This clonotype was seen a few times. This chain uses TRBV10-3 with TRBJ1-3; no reliable D call. The CDR3 runs to 14 residues. Germline V gene data show CDR1 as ENHRY and CDR2 as SYGVKD. V was trimmed by 3 bases and J by 4 bases, leaving 10 bases between them. Here the CDR3 reads CAISDSEQGNTIYF. CDR3 nucleotides: TGTGCCATCAGTGACTCGGAACAGGGAAACACCATATATTTT.

In this sample, this clonotype turned up many times. The chain has TRBV5-1 and TRBJ2-7; D call uncertain. Per the germline V gene, CDR1 is SGHRS and CDR2 is YFSETQ. The CDR3 runs to 14 residues. Between the trimmed V and J ends, which lost 4 bases and 3 bases, there was a span of 14 bases. CDR3 in DNA: TGCGCCAGCAGCGGGATTCCCCGCTTCTACGAGCAGTACTTC. Its translation is CASSGIPRFYEQYF. The variable domain in full, with the rest retrieved from reference TRBV5-1 and TRBJ2-7, is KAGVTQTPRYLIKTRGQQVTLSCSPISGHRSVSWYQQTPGQGLQFLFEYFSETQRNKGNFPGRFSGRQFSNSRSEMNVSTLELGDSALYLCASSGIPRFYEQYFGPGTRLTVT.

This clonotype turned up a few times. The CDR3 nucleotides are TGCGCCAGTCGCGGAACCGGACTCCCCACGAACACCGGGGAGCTGTTTTTT. This gives the protein CASRGTGLPTNTGELFF. The chain couples TRBV5-1 to TRBJ2-2; D is perhaps TRBD2 (5 bases). The CDR3 covers 17 residues. Germline CDR1 SGHRS, CDR2 YFSETQ. The V and J ends lost 8 bases and 0 bases respectively, with 20 bases between them.

The J gene is TRBJ1-2, the V gene TRBV10-2; no clear D. CDR1 is WSHSY and CDR2 is SAAADI in the germline V gene. The CDR3 has 14 amino acids. Trimming removed 4 bases from V and 8 bases from J, with 17 bases in between. CDR3 sequence reads: CASSGSLVLGGYTF. DNA of the CDR3: TGCGCCAGCAGTGGGTCCCTGGTTCTAGGAGGCTACACCTTC.

This rearrangement joins TRBV20-1 to TRBJ2-7; D is unclear. Between the trimmed V and J ends, which lost 3 bases and 5 bases, there was a span of 11 bases. The CDR3 is made up of 12 amino acids. The V gene's germline CDR1 is DFQATT and CDR2 SNEGSKA (reference sequence). The DNA for the CDR3 is TGCAGTGCTAGTAGGCGGCCTGACGAGCAGTACTTC. It specifies CSASRRPDEQYF.

Ten or more counts support this clonotype. The junction does not match germline at one end; this may be a read error. The rearrangement joins TRBV20-1 to TRBJ2-7; 12 bases agree with TRBD2. The CDR3 runs to 13 residues. Germline CDR1 is DFQATT and CDR2 is SNEGSKA (reference sequence). In nucleotides, the CDR3 is TGCAGTCCTAGCGGGAGGGTAGGCAACGAGCAGTACTTC. Its protein is CSPSGRVGNEQYF.

The chain recombines TRBV19 with TRBJ2-7; tentatively, D is TRBD1 (5 bases). The germline CDR1 and CDR2 sequences are LNHDA and SQIVND (reference sequence). This CDR3 is 15 amino acids long. The V end was cut by 2 bases, the J end by 0 bases, with 11 bases between. The CDR3 nucleotides are TGTGCCAGTAGTATAAAGGCAGGGCTCTCCTACGAGCAGTACTTC. It specifies CASSIKAGLSYEQYF.

A word on this clonotype: Possible read error: a much larger clone is one base away. This chain joins TRBV2 and TRBJ2-7; 9 positions agree with TRBD1. V trimming: 8 bases; J trimming: 5 bases; junction bases outside the gene matches: 10. CDR1 is SNHLY, CDR2 FYNNEI, per germline. The CDR3 covers 14 residues. CDR3 loop: CASCALGTGNEQYF. The CDR3 coding sequence is TGTGCCAGCTGTGCCCTCGGGACAGGGAACGAGCAGTACTTC.

Ten or more counts support this clonotype. This chain connects TRBV6-5 to TRBJ2-5, with a tentative D call TRBD2 (6 bases). Between the trimmed V and J ends, which lost 0 bases and 5 bases, there was a span of 16 bases. Germline loops: CDR1 MNHEY, CDR2 SVGAGI. The CDR3 has 16 amino acids. The CDR3 loop is CASSYSSQSGDETQYF. DNA of the CDR3: TGTGCCAGCAGTTACTCGTCACAGTCGGGAGACGAGACCCAGTACTTC.

V and J are TRBV12-3 or TRBV12-4 and TRBJ2-1; D possibly corresponds to TRBD1 (6 bases). The length of the CDR3 is 11 residues. V was shortened by 3 bases and J by 15 bases, with 12 bases between the two germline ends. The CDR3 loop is CASSFRGRGFF. CDR3 bases: TGTGCCAGCAGTTTTCGGGGCAGGGGGTTCTTC.